These 23 T cell receptor beta chains were sequenced from one sample in a study of OX40 agonist ivuxolimab in advanced cancers. Sequenced by immunoSEQ multiplex PCR; TCRdb stores in-frame clones only, minus some. The table records 65,000 to 95,000 clones, 80% to 90% of them present only once. Sequenced material: CD4+ or CD8+ T cells sorted from blood, taken in a trial of the OX40 agonist ivuxolimab. The receptors stem from an adult with an advanced solid tumor such as melanoma, head and neck, liver or kidney cancer.

This chain links TRBV2 with TRBJ2-7, with 8 bases identical to TRBD2. Trimming at V came to 6 bases and at J to 4 bases, leaving 8 bases not matched to a gene. Germline CDR1 is SNHLY and CDR2 is FYNNEI. The CDR3 totals 14 residues. The CDR3 spells CASSSGTRGYEQYF. CDR3 coding DNA: TGTGCCAGCAGCTCCGGGACTAGAGGTTACGAGCAGTACTTC.

V usage is TRBV6-1 and J usage is TRBJ2-7; D possibly corresponds to TRBD1 (5 bases). The CDR3 covers 15 residues. From germline, CDR1 is MNHNS and CDR2 SASEGT. With 2 bases removed from V and 2 bases from J, the gap between germline ends came to 13 bases. CDR3: CASSEIDSRAYEQYF. The CDR3 bases are TGTGCCAGCAGTGAAATAGACAGTCGCGCCTACGAGCAGTACTTC.

This chain uses TRBV9 with TRBJ1-4; TRBD1 might be the D (5 bases). Germline loops: CDR1 SGDLS, CDR2 YYNGEE. CDR3 size: 15 residues. V gave up 0 bases and J gave up 5 bases, with 11 bases separating them. In nucleotides, the CDR3 is TGTGCCAGCAGCGTAGAGGGGTGGGTGAATGAAAAACTGTTTTTT. Translating gives CASSVEGWVNEKLFF.

This chain joins TRBV4-1 and TRBJ2-3, with D perhaps given as TRBD1 or TRBD2 (5 bases each). Germline CDR1 is MGHRA and CDR2 is YSYEKL. The CDR3 length is 15 residues. The V end was cut by 2 bases, the J end by 3 bases, with 12 bases between. The DNA for the CDR3 is TGCGCCAGCAGCCAATCGGGGCTAGTGACAGATACGCAGTATTTT. It specifies CASSQSGLVTDTQYF.

V gene TRBV2 combines with J gene TRBJ1-1; D is unclear. From germline, CDR1 is SNHLY and CDR2 FYNNEI. Deletions cut 6 bases from V and 0 bases from J, with 8 bases between. The CDR3 runs 13 residues. The CDR3 sequence: CASSDDMNTEAFF. The CDR3 nucleotides read TGTGCCAGCAGCGACGACATGAACACTGAAGCTTTCTTT.

The genes are TRBV28 and TRBJ1-2, with D maybe TRBD1 (6 bases). The V end lost 7 bases, the J end lost 4 bases, and 22 bases lay between the germline ends. CDR1 is MDHEN, CDR2 SYDVKM, per germline. CDR3 length: 16 residues. For the CDR3, the DNA is TGTGCCAGCACCGGGGCCCGCGAGGGGGGGGTCTATGGCTACACCTTC. As protein: CASTGAREGGVYGYTF.

The chain employs TRBV6-5 and TRBJ2-2; D is unclear. The CDR3 sequence is 14 residues long. The V gene lost 10 bases and the J gene lost 4 bases, with 16 bases spanning the gap. The germline V gene has CDR1 MNHEY and CDR2 SVGAGI. In DNA form, the CDR3 reads TGTGCCACCCGACGTGGCGCATCCACCGGGGAGCTGTTTTTT. Translation gives CATRRGASTGELFF.

The V call is TRBV9, the J call TRBJ2-5; TRBD2 aligns across 9 bases. V gave up 4 bases and J gave up 4 bases; unmatched junction bases: 5. Germline CDR1 reads SGDLS; CDR2 reads YYNGEE. This CDR3 has 14 residues. The CDR3 coding sequence is TGTGCCAGCAGCCAAGCGGGGGGAGGAGAGACCCAGTACTTC. Amino acid sequence: CASSQAGGGETQYF. Using reference TRBV9 and TRBJ2-5 for the parts outside the CDR3, the full variable domain is DSGVTQTPKHLITATGQRVTLRCSPRSGDLSVYWYQQSLDQGLQFLIQYYNGEERAKGNILERFSAQQFPDLHSELNLSSLELGDSALYFCASSQAGGGETQYFGPGTRLLVL.

The V call is TRBV18, the J call TRBJ2-5; TRBD1 or TRBD2 may be the D gene (5 bases each). CDR1 is KGHSH, CDR2 LQKENI, per germline. The CDR3 sequence is 14 residues long. Trimming left V 6 bases short and J 2 bases short, with 13 bases between. The CDR3 DNA reads as TGTGCCAGCTCCCGGGGCCTGCTTCAAGAGACCCAGTACTTC. Encoded protein: CASSRGLLQETQYF.

The V call is TRBV12-1, the J call TRBJ2-1; the DNA was not used to check the table's D call, TRBD1. TRBV12-1 is recorded as a pseudogene. This CDR3 is 22 amino acids long. CDR3 in DNA: TGTGCCAGCAGCTTTGGGACAGGGGGCTCCAGGGCCGCGCAAGGATCCTACAATGAGCAGTTCTTC. Protein product: CASSFGTGGSRAAQGSYNEQFF.

The chain combines TRBV6-5 with TRBJ2-7, with D unclear. V was cut by 11 bases and J by 2 bases, with 16 bases left in between. Germline CDR1 MNHEY, CDR2 SVGAGI. The CDR3 contains 13 residues. The CDR3 spells CASSRAEPYEQYF. Here the CDR3 DNA reads TGTGCCTCATCTAGGGCAGAACCCTACGAGCAGTACTTC.

The chain is built from TRBV2 and TRBJ2-2; D uncertain. This CDR3 region has 18 residues. Looked up from germline, CDR1 is SNHLY and CDR2 is FYNNEI. V dropped 1 base and J dropped 4 bases, with 19 bases sitting between them. The CDR3 DNA is TGTGCCAGCAGTGAAGGTTTGGCAGTAAGACAAACCACCGGGGAGCTGTTTTTT. Protein sequence: CASSEGLAVRQTTGELFF.

This chain joins TRBV5-1 and TRBJ1-2; D gene ambiguous. The V end was cut by 0 bases, the J end by 8 bases, with 11 bases between. The germline gives CDR1 SGHRS, CDR2 YFSETQ. The CDR3 has 13 residues. Here the CDR3 reads CASSLELRGGYTF. The DNA of the CDR3 is TGCGCCAGCAGCTTGGAACTCCGAGGGGGCTACACCTTC. The variable domain in full, completed from reference TRBV5-1 and TRBJ1-2, reads KAGVTQTPRYLIKTRGQQVTLSCSPISGHRSVSWYQQTPGQGLQFLFEYFSETQRNKGNFPGRFSGRQFSNSRSEMNVSTLELGDSALYLCASSLELRGGYTFGSGTRLTVV.

The genes are TRBV10-3 and TRBJ2-3; the match to TRBD1 covers 7 bases. The germline CDR1 and CDR2 sequences are ENHRY and SYGVKD. The ends lost 10 bases at V and 4 bases at J; junction bases unmatched: 14. There are 15 residues in the CDR3. CDR3 sequence: CATAVDREKADTQYF. Here the CDR3 DNA reads TGTGCCACCGCGGTCGACAGGGAAAAAGCAGATACGCAGTATTTT.

The J gene is TRBJ1-2, the V gene TRBV28, with a weak D call TRBD1 (5 bases). The length of the CDR3 is 13 residues. Trimming took off 6 bases at V and 4 bases at J, with 12 bases between the two ends. The germline V gene has CDR1 MDHEN and CDR2 SYDVKM. This CDR3 reads CASRDTRLYGYTF. In nucleotides, the CDR3 is TGTGCCAGCAGGGACACCCGGCTCTATGGCTACACCTTC.

V and J are TRBV29-1 and TRBJ2-1; 11 positions match TRBD1. The V gene end was trimmed by 5 bases and the J gene end by 4 bases; junction bases not matched to a gene: 7. The CDR3 sequence is 15 residues long. Germline values: CDR1 SQVTM, CDR2 ANQGSEA. The CDR3 is CSVYRGTGGYNEQFF. CDR3 DNA: TGCAGCGTTTACAGGGGGACAGGGGGATACAATGAGCAGTTCTTC.

The CDR3 nucleotides are TGCAGCGTTGAAGGGTGGGGGAGCGAGCAGTACTTC. It codes for CSVEGWGSEQYF. This chain links TRBV29-1 with TRBJ2-7; TRBD1 or TRBD2 may be the D gene (5 bases each). V gave up 1 base and J gave up 6 bases, with 10 bases separating them. The V gene's germline CDR1 is SQVTM and CDR2 ANQGSEA. The CDR3 totals 12 residues.

This clone showed up just once. The genes are TRBV11-3 and TRBJ2-1; possibly TRBD2 for D (5 bases). The CDR3 contains 16 residues. Trimming stripped 1 base from V and 0 bases from J, with 10 bases between. In germline, CDR1 is SGHNT, CDR2 YENEEA. The chain's CDR3 is CASSLGGEFSYNEQFF. The CDR3 nucleotides are TGTGCCAGCAGCTTAGGTGGGGAGTTCTCCTACAATGAGCAGTTCTTC.

This chain links TRBV5-1 with TRBJ2-2, with TRBD1 identical over 8 bases. Germline assignment: CDR1 SGHRS and CDR2 YFSETQ. V lost 10 bases, J lost 4 bases, and 6 bases stayed unmatched. CDR3 length equals 13 residues. This CDR3 is CAGRQGFTGELFF. The CDR3 DNA sequence: TGCGCCGGGAGACAGGGGTTCACCGGGGAGCTGTTTTTT.

The rearrangement links TRBV15 to TRBJ2-7, with 10 positions matching TRBD1. This CDR3 region has 14 residues. V trimming: 3 bases; J trimming: 6 bases; junction bases outside the gene matches: 5. Germline lookup yields CDR1 LNHNV and CDR2 YYDKDF (reference sequence). CDR3 DNA: TGTGCCACCAGCAGCCCTGGGACAGGGGTCGAGCAGTACTTC. It yields the protein CATSSPGTGVEQYF.

The rearrangement joins TRBV11-2 to TRBJ2-7, with TRBD1 as a possible D gene (5 bases). The germline V and J ends were trimmed by 6 bases and 4 bases, with 13 bases remaining between them. CDR1 is SGHAT, CDR2 FQNNGV, per germline. This CDR3 has 13 amino acids. The CDR3 is CASRGLGFYEQYF. The CDR3 DNA is TGTGCCAGCAGGGGGCTAGGGTTTTACGAGCAGTACTTC.

The chain combines TRBV5-8 with TRBJ2-5; D assignment may be TRBD1 or TRBD2 (6 bases each). The V and J ends lost 4 bases and 5 bases respectively, with 21 bases between them. There are 16 residues in the CDR3. Germline CDR1 SGHTS, CDR2 YDEGEE. The CDR3 region has the DNA TGTGCCAGCAGCCCAGGAGGGCAGGGGAATAGGGAGACCCAGTACTTC. Translated, it gives CASSPGGQGNRETQYF. The full variable domain, in which reference TRBV5-8 and TRBJ2-5 provide the parts outside the CDR3, is EAGVTQSPTHLIKTRGQQATLRCSPISGHTSVYWYQQALGLGLQFLLWYDEGEERNRGNFPPRFSGRQFPNYSSELNVNALELEDSALYLCASSPGGQGNRETQYFGPGTRLLVL.

V usage is TRBV29-1 and J usage is TRBJ2-3, with TRBD1 matching 8 bases. V gave up 2 bases and J gave up 5 bases; unmatched junction bases: 9. The CDR3 is 15 residues long. Germline values: CDR1 SQVTM, CDR2 ANQGSEA. CDR3 nucleotides: TGCAGCGTTGAACCCCAGGGGGCATTTGGAGATACGCAGTATTTT. This codes for CSVEPQGAFGDTQYF.